This is a list of T cell receptor beta chains from one sample in a study of cytomegalovirus exposure and HLA in healthy donors. Only in-frame clones appear in the TCRdb table, and some are missing; sequencing was by immunoSEQ multiplex PCR. The sample consists of 100,000 to 120,000 clones, about 85% of them appearing once. Sample: PBMCs. The source is a woman between 18 and 29 years old in good health and CMV-seronegative. Both conserved end residues are part of each CDR3. The D gene is left open where the match is weak. The size entry is marked missing in some rows and otherwise reads once, few, many or a size class.

>-|TRBV28|-|TRBJ1-5
CASSFSRTESAQHF
TGTGCCAGCAGTTTCTCTCGCACGGAGTCAGCCCAGCATTTT
>-|TRBV2|-|TRBJ1-1
CASSGQHNTEAFF
TGTGCCAGCAGTGGACAGCATAACACTGAAGCTTTCTTT
>once|TRBV4-1|TRBD1|TRBJ1-6
CASSQDTGGYSPLHF
TGCGCCAGCAGCCAAGACACAGGGGGGTATTCACCCCTCCACTTT
>-|TRBV29-1|-|TRBJ1-1
CSVIGRGGTEAFF
TGCAGCGTGATCGGGAGGGGAGGCACTGAAGCTTTCTTT
>-|TRBV4-1|-|TRBJ2-3
CASSQDLSGDTQYF
TGCGCCAGCAGCCAAGATTTATCGGGGGATACGCAGTATTTT
>-|TRBV13|-|TRBJ1-2
CASSLGGPGSYGYTF
TGTGCCAGCAGCTTAGGAGGCCCGGGGAGTTATGGCTACACCTTC
>-|TRBV6-5|-|TRBJ2-7
CASSYSAPSEQYF
TGTGCCAGCAGTTACTCGGCCCCCTCCGAGCAGTACTTC
>-|TRBV27|-|TRBJ2-3
CASRRSITGTQYF
TGTGCCAGCAGACGGAGCATAACGGGTACGCAGTATTTT
>-|TRBV19|-|TRBJ1-5
CASSIKGERNQPQHF
TGTGCCAGTAGTATAAAGGGGGAACGCAATCAGCCCCAGCATTTT
>-|TRBV11-2|TRBD1|TRBJ2-5
CASSFSTGGQETQYF
TGTGCCAGCAGCTTCTCAACAGGGGGCCAAGAGACCCAGTACTTC
>once|TRBV6-1|TRBD1|TRBJ2-4
CASSAGWDRGRLAKNIQYF
TGTGCCAGCAGTGCCGGATGGGACAGGGGGCGCTTGGCCAAAAACATTCAGTACTTC
>-|TRBV14|TRBD1|TRBJ2-7
CASSPGTGYTQYF
TGTGCCAGCAGCCCGGGGACAGGGTATACGCAGTACTTC
>-|TRBV4-2|-|TRBJ2-7
CASSQDSLREQYF
TGTGCCAGCAGCCAAGACAGCCTCAGGGAGCAGTACTTC
>-|TRBV6-4|TRBD2|TRBJ2-3
CASSDSSGGADTQYF
TGTGCCAGCAGTGACTCTAGCGGGGGGGCCGATACGCAGTATTTT
>-|TRBV7-9|TRBD1|TRBJ1-1
CASSYTGVGDTEAFF
TGTGCCAGCAGCTACACAGGGGTAGGGGACACTGAAGCTTTCTTT
>-|TRBV20-1|-|TRBJ2-5
CSARAGETQYF
TGCAGTGCTAGAGCCGGAGAGACCCAGTACTTC
>-|TRBV29-1|TRBD2|TRBJ2-5
CSVGLGTREETQYF
TGCAGCGTTGGGCTTGGGACTAGAGAAGAGACCCAGTACTTC
>-|TRBV9|-|TRBJ1-5
CASSVDGGNQPQHF
TGTGCCAGCAGCGTAGACGGGGGCAATCAGCCCCAGCATTTT
>-|TRBV7-9|-|TRBJ1-1
CASSLMAVNTEAFF
TGTGCCAGCAGCTTAATGGCAGTGAACACTGAAGCTTTCTTT
>-|TRBV5-1|-|TRBJ2-1
CASSLEWEPRSQFF
TGCGCCAGCAGCTTGGAGTGGGAGCCGAGGTCACAGTTCTTC
>-|TRBV11-3|TRBD1|TRBJ1-1
CASSTSTGGNTEAFF
TGTGCCAGCAGCACATCGACAGGGGGGAACACTGAAGCTTTCTTT
>-|TRBV7-9|TRBD1|TRBJ2-2
CASRQTGGELFF
TGTGCCAGCAGACAGACAGGGGGAGAGCTGTTTTTT
>-|TRBV9|-|TRBJ1-6
CASSPRGVENSPLHF
TGTGCCAGCAGCCCTCGGGGGGTAGAAAATTCACCCCTCCACTTT
>-|TRBV4-2|-|TRBJ1-6
CASSQFREDSPLHF
TGTGCCAGCAGCCAATTCAGGGAGGATTCACCCCTCCACTTT
>-|TRBV19|TRBD1|TRBJ1-2
CASSIGTENYGYTF
TGTGCCAGTAGTATCGGGACAGAAAACTATGGCTACACCTTC
>once|TRBV7-2|TRBD1|TRBJ1-2
CASANNLQGQGIYGYTF
TGTGCCAGCGCTAACAACCTCCAGGGACAGGGGATCTATGGCTACACCTTC
>-|TRBV27|-|TRBJ1-1
CASSFGLGHHEAFF
TGTGCCAGCAGTTTTGGTCTGGGGCACCATGAAGCTTTCTTT
>-|TRBV11-2|-|TRBJ1-1
CASSLGRGLLNTEAFF
TGTGCCAGCAGCTTAGGTCGGGGACTCCTGAACACTGAAGCTTTCTTT
>-|TRBV11-3|-|TRBJ2-7
CASSLGSGSSYEQYF
TGTGCCAGCAGCTTAGGTTCGGGGAGCTCCTACGAGCAGTACTTC
>few|TRBV16|-|TRBJ1-5
CASSPQRNQPQHF
TGTGCCAGCAGCCCTCAGCGTAATCAGCCCCAGCATTTT
>-|TRBV7-9|-|TRBJ2-7
CASSFPDSLSYEQYF
TGTGCCAGCAGTTTTCCCGACAGCCTATCCTACGAGCAGTACTTC
>-|TRBV5-8|TRBD1|TRBJ1-6
CASSFLTGGLGSLHF
TGTGCCAGCAGCTTCCTAACAGGGGGCCTAGGGTCCCTCCACTTT
>-|TRBV7-2|-|TRBJ2-7
CASRSPGAYEQYF
TGTGCCAGCAGATCGCCGGGGGCCTACGAGCAGTACTTC
>once|TRBV6-5|-|TRBJ2-5
CASSYGQGRATQYF
TGTGCCAGCAGTTACGGGCAGGGAAGGGCGACCCAGTACTTC
>-|TRBV6-5|-|TRBJ1-5
CASRSQAESNQPQHF
TGTGCCAGCAGGTCACAGGCAGAGAGCAATCAGCCCCAGCATTTT
>-|TRBV18|-|TRBJ1-1
CASSPPLVTGATEAFF
TGTGCCAGCTCACCACCGCTTGTGACAGGTGCCACTGAAGCTTTCTTT
>few|TRBV5-6|-|TRBJ1-6
CATSGQSSYNSPLHF
TGTGCCACCAGCGGACAGAGCTCCTATAATTCACCCCTCCACTTT
>-|TRBV14|TRBD2|TRBJ2-3
CASRYSGGASDTQYF
TGTGCCAGCAGATATAGCGGGGGGGCCTCAGATACGCAGTATTTT
>-|TRBV5-6|-|TRBJ2-7
CASSSPPSRDEQYF
TGTGCCAGCAGCTCCCCCCCGAGCAGGGACGAGCAGTACTTC
>-|TRBV10-3|TRBD1|TRBJ1-2
CALGQSYGYTF
TGTGCCCTGGGACAGAGCTATGGCTACACCTTC
>-|TRBV6-5|-|TRBJ2-3
CASSSTDTQYF
TGTGCCAGCAGCTCCACAGATACGCAGTATTTT
>-|TRBV5-4|TRBD1|TRBJ1-1
CASSFAGGLTEAFF
TGTGCCAGCAGCTTTGCAGGGGGACTGACTGAAGCTTTCTTT
>once|TRBV5-1|-|TRBJ2-2
CASSAEPNTGELFF
TGCGCCAGCAGCGCGGAGCCCAACACCGGGGAGCTGTTTTTT
>-|TRBV18|-|TRBJ2-7
CASSPLQNYEQYF
TGTGCCAGCTCACCACTACAGAACTACGAGCAGTACTTC
>-|TRBV6-1|-|TRBJ1-3
CASSPGLSSGNTIYF
TGTGCCAGCAGCCCAGGACTGAGCTCTGGAAACACCATATATTTT
>-|TRBV11-1|-|TRBJ2-7
CASSSGLSYEQYF
TGTGCCAGCAGCTCAGGGTTATCCTACGAGCAGTACTTC
>-|TRBV5-1|-|TRBJ2-3
CASSFGNTDTQYF
TGCGCCAGCAGCTTCGGGAACACAGATACGCAGTATTTT
>-|TRBV18|TRBD1|TRBJ1-1
CASSATGTAEAFF
TGTGCCAGCTCGGCTACCGGGACAGCAGAAGCTTTCTTT
>-|TRBV7-9|-|TRBJ2-7
CASSNRGQSRAYEQYF
TGTGCCAGCAGCAACCGTGGACAGAGTAGGGCCTACGAGCAGTACTTC
>-|TRBV23-1|-|TRBJ2-7
CASSQRGSYEQYF
TGCGCCAGCAGTCAACGGGGAAGCTACGAGCAGTACTTC
>once|TRBV7-9|-|TRBJ1-1
CASSGGMNTEAFF
TGTGCCAGCAGTGGCGGGATGAACACTGAAGCTTTCTTT
>once|TRBV28|TRBD1|TRBJ2-7
CASSFAVTGGLTYPSYEQYF
TGTGCCAGCAGTTTCGCGGTTACAGGGGGCCTAACGTACCCCTCCTACGAGCAGTACTTC
>-|TRBV7-6|-|TRBJ1-1
CASSLTGLSGEAFF
TGTGCCAGCAGCTTAACAGGGCTGAGCGGTGAAGCTTTCTTT